Listed below are T cell receptor beta chains from one sample, sequenced in a study of blood T cells in healthy people across ages. TCRdb reanalysed the 5' RACE reads using MiXCR and keeps one entry per CDR3 protein. The data show approximately 1.5 million distinct CDR3 sequences, 40% to 45% seen once. Material for sequencing was blood. Source of these receptors: a woman between 18 and 29 years old in good health. The CDR3 runs from the conserved cysteine through the conserved F or W. The D gene is left open where the match is weak. Not every row has a clone size; where given, it reads once, few, many or a size class.

CDR3aa | CDR3nt | v_gene | abundance | j_gene | d_gene | len
CASSVVNRNYGYTF | TGTGCCAGCAGCGTAGTTAACAGGAACTATGGCTACACCTTC | TRBV9 | few | TRBJ1-2 | NA | 14
CASRRMGLAGGITDTQYF | TGTGCCAGCAGGAGAATGGGACTAGCGGGGGGGATCACAGATACGCAGTATTTT | TRBV6-2/TRBV6-3 | NA | TRBJ2-3 | TRBD2 | 18
CASSYRGLTGELFF | TGTGCCAGCAGTTACAGGGGGCTCACCGGGGAGCTGTTTTTT | TRBV2 | NA | TRBJ2-2 | TRBD1 | 14
CASGQENEKLFF | TGTGCCAGCGGACAGGAAAATGAAAAACTGTTTTTT | TRBV12-3/TRBV12-4 | NA | TRBJ1-4 | TRBD1 | 12
CSAAALDTQYF | TGCAGTGCTGCAGCCCTAGATACGCAGTATTTT | TRBV20-1 | NA | TRBJ2-3 | NA | 11
CASSQGDRWYEQYF | TGTGCCAGCAGCCAAGGGGACAGATGGTACGAGCAGTACTTC | TRBV3-1 | NA | TRBJ2-7 | TRBD1 | 14
CASSLTGSTEKLFF | TGTGCCAGCAGCTTAACAGGGAGTACTGAAAAACTGTTTTTT | TRBV7-2 | NA | TRBJ1-4 | NA | 14
CASSPFGGIYNEQYF | TGTGCCAGCAGCCCATTCGGGGGCATCTACAATGAGCAGTACTTC | TRBV14 | NA | TRBJ2-5 | NA | 15
CSPGTSNEQFF | TGCAGTCCCGGGACTAGCAATGAGCAGTTCTTC | TRBV20-1 | many | TRBJ2-1 | TRBD2 | 11
CASSLQGGTYNERFF | TGTGCCAGCAGCTTACAGGGGGGGACCTACAATGAGCGGTTCTTC | TRBV9 | once | TRBJ2-1 | NA | 15
CSVPSMTSGRGGDTQYF | TGCAGCGTCCCATCAATGACTAGCGGGAGAGGCGGAGATACGCAGTATTTT | TRBV29-1 | few | TRBJ2-3 | TRBD2 | 17
CASYRDFSPYSNQPQHF | TGTGCCAGCTACCGCGACTTCTCCCCTTATAGCAATCAGCCCCAGCATTTT | TRBV6-4 | once | TRBJ1-5 | NA | 17
CSARIGTVNYGYTF | TGCAGTGCTAGGATCGGGACGGTGAACTATGGCTACACCTTC | TRBV20-1 | NA | TRBJ1-2 | NA | 14
CATSDFGGPVDTQYF | TGTGCCACCAGTGATTTTGGGGGGCCTGTTGATACGCAGTATTTT | TRBV24-1 | NA | TRBJ2-3 | NA | 15
CASGTENQPQHF | TGTGCCAGCGGGACGGAGAATCAGCCCCAGCATTTT | TRBV2 | NA | TRBJ1-5 | NA | 12
CASTPGLFSADTQYF | TGTGCCAGCACCCCTGGACTGTTTAGCGCAGATACGCAGTATTTT | TRBV9 | few | TRBJ2-3 | NA | 15
CAISPSGSEQFF | TGTGCCATCAGTCCTAGCGGGTCTGAGCAGTTCTTC | TRBV10-3 | NA | TRBJ2-1 | TRBD2 | 12
CASSERELLAATNEQFF | TGCGCCAGCAGCGAAAGAGAGTTACTAGCGGCGACCAATGAGCAGTTCTTC | TRBV4-3 | NA | TRBJ2-1 | TRBD2 | 17
CASVSGPGGTDTQYF | TGTGCCAGCGTGAGCGGGCCCGGCGGCACAGATACGCAGTATTTT | TRBV2 | NA | TRBJ2-3 | NA | 15
CATPGTEDNQPQHF | TGTGCCACGCCCGGGACAGAAGACAATCAGCCCCAGCATTTT | TRBV6-5 | NA | TRBJ1-5 | TRBD1 | 14
CSVLGTRGKNIQYF | TGCAGTGTCCTTGGGACAAGAGGCAAAAACATTCAGTACTTC | TRBV20-1 | NA | TRBJ2-4 | NA | 14
CASSQDGGWTYEQYF | TGCGCCAGCAGCCAAGATGGAGGATGGACCTACGAGCAGTACTTC | TRBV4-3 | NA | TRBJ2-7 | NA | 15
CATSPSRGTGVEDTQYF | TGTGCCACCAGTCCTAGTCGGGGGACAGGGGTTGAAGATACGCAGTATTTT | TRBV15 | few | TRBJ2-3 | TRBD1 | 17
CSARVGGDEQYF | TGCAGTGCTAGAGTGGGGGGGGACGAGCAGTACTTC | TRBV20-1 | few | TRBJ2-7 | TRBD2 | 12
CASSEVGDHEQFF | TGTGCCAGCAGTGAAGTAGGGGACCATGAGCAGTTCTTC | TRBV6-1 | NA | TRBJ2-1 | NA | 13
CASSLRRDSTGELFF | TGTGCCAGCAGCTTACGCCGCGATAGCACCGGGGAGCTGTTTTTT | TRBV7-2 | NA | TRBJ2-2 | NA | 15
CASSLAGLADRNEQFF | TGTGCCAGCAGCTTAGCTGGACTAGCGGATCGCAATGAGCAGTTCTTC | TRBV7-9 | NA | TRBJ2-1 | TRBD2 | 16
CASSQGVKGTGWNEQYF | TGTGCCAGCAGCCAAGGAGTAAAAGGGACCGGTTGGAATGAGCAGTACTTC | TRBV14 | NA | TRBJ2-5 | NA | 17
CSARTGGQEAQYF | TGCAGCGCGAGGACAGGGGGGCAAGAGGCCCAGTACTTC | TRBV29-1 | NA | TRBJ2-5 | TRBD1 | 13
CATSAPGQTSTDTQYF | TGTGCCACCAGTGCCCCGGGACAGACTAGCACAGATACGCAGTATTTT | TRBV24-1 | NA | TRBJ2-3 | TRBD1 | 16
CASRKTAGFSSTDTQYF | TGTGCCAGCAGGAAAACCGCGGGGTTCTCTAGCACAGATACGCAGTATTTT | TRBV7-9 | NA | TRBJ2-3 | NA | 17
CASSSALAGVTDTQYF | TGTGCCAGCAGCTCAGCACTAGCGGGAGTCACAGATACGCAGTATTTT | TRBV13 | few | TRBJ2-3 | TRBD2 | 16
CARNTPGTDKLFF | TGTGCCAGGAATACCCCCGGGACAGATAAACTGTTTTTT | TRBV25-1 | NA | TRBJ1-4 | TRBD1 | 13
CSVNIGGNIQYF | TGCAGCGTTAATATCGGGGGAAACATTCAGTACTTC | TRBV29-1 | NA | TRBJ2-4 | NA | 12
CASSQLPGKDNEQFF | TGCGCCAGCAGCCAACTCCCGGGCAAAGACAATGAGCAGTTCTTC | TRBV4-1 | many | TRBJ2-1 | NA | 15
CASSLVGTKDTQYF | TGTGCCAGCAGCTTAGTCGGGACTAAAGATACGCAGTATTTT | TRBV7-9 | few | TRBJ2-3 | TRBD2 | 14
CSALRDTYQPQHF | TGCAGTGCGCTCCGGGACACGTATCAGCCCCAGCATTTT | TRBV20-1 | NA | TRBJ1-5 | NA | 13
CASSLEGTSEQYF | TGCGCCAGCAGCTTGGAGGGTACCAGCGAGCAGTACTTC | TRBV5-1 | few | TRBJ2-7 | NA | 13
CSARERKGDSHNQPQHF | TGCAGTGCTAGAGAGAGGAAAGGGGACAGCCATAATCAGCCCCAGCATTTT | TRBV20-1 | NA | TRBJ1-5 | TRBD1 | 17
CSARDGRASGGTDTQYF | TGCAGTGCTAGAGATGGAAGGGCTAGCGGGGGGACAGATACGCAGTATTTT | TRBV20-1 | few | TRBJ2-3 | TRBD2 | 17
CASSLSGTVSEKLFF | TGCGCCAGCAGCCTATCCGGGACAGTAAGCGAAAAACTGTTTTTT | TRBV4-3 | NA | TRBJ1-4 | TRBD1 | 15